Each of the 30 T cell receptor beta chains below was sequenced from the same sample in a study of blood T cell repertoires in COVID-19. The repertoire was sequenced with immunoSEQ multiplex PCR; TCRdb's copy has only in-frame clones and lacks some. The sample yields around 220,000 clones, roughly 90% seen once. The sample consisted of peripheral blood. These receptors originate from a man in his forties with active or convalescent COVID-19.

V is TRBV9 and J is TRBJ2-3; 8 nucleotides agree with TRBD2. J lost 6 bases, V lost 3 bases, and 9 bases had no gene match. In germline, CDR1 is SGDLS, CDR2 YYNGEE. The CDR3 loop spans 15 amino acids. The CDR3 region has the DNA TGTGCCAGCAGCGACAGTCTAGCGGGCTTGGATACGCAGTATTTT. Translating gives CASSDSLAGLDTQYF.

In its sample, this clone was seen a few times. This chain joins TRBV30 and TRBJ1-6; D is unresolved. CDR3 size: 14 residues. Germline CDR1 GTSNPN, CDR2 SVGIG (reference sequence). V was cut by 3 bases and J by 0 bases, with 6 bases left in between. The CDR3: CAWRQSSYNSPLHF. The CDR3 DNA is TGTGCCTGGAGACAGAGCTCCTATAATTCACCCCTCCACTTT.

The chain couples TRBV2 to TRBJ2-5; TRBD1 matches 9 bases. The CDR3 extends over 15 amino acids. V was pared by 4 bases and J by 0 bases, with 3 bases of the junction left unmatched. CDR1 and CDR2 (germline): SNHLY, FYNNEI. The CDR3: CASSADRGDQETQYF. CDR3 coding DNA: TGTGCCAGCAGTGCAGACAGGGGGGACCAAGAGACCCAGTACTTC. Drawing the rest from reference TRBV2 and TRBJ2-5, the complete variable domain is EPEVTQTPSHQVTQMGQEVILRCVPISNHLYFYWYRQILGQKVEFLVSFYNNEISEKSEIFDDQFSVERPDGSNFTLKIRSTKLEDSAMYFCASSADRGDQETQYFGPGTRLLVL.

Only a few counts were recorded for this clone. The genes are TRBV7-3 and TRBJ1-1; tentatively, D is TRBD1 (5 bases). The CDR3 contains 13 residues. The ends were cut back, 6 bases at V and 2 bases at J, with 10 bases in the middle. CDR1 and CDR2 (germline): SGHTA, FQGTGA. CDR3 coding DNA: TGTGCCAGCAGTAATACAGGCAACACTGAAGCTTTCTTT. Its protein product is CASSNTGNTEAFF.

V is TRBV7-9 and J is TRBJ1-3, with D perhaps TRBD1 (5 bases). From germline, CDR1 is SEHNR and CDR2 FQNEAQ (reference sequence). CDR3 length equals 14 residues. Trimming took off 8 bases at V and 0 bases at J, with 11 bases between the two ends. CDR3 loop: CASLTGGSGNTIYF. The CDR3 DNA is TGTGCCAGCTTAACCGGGGGCTCTGGAAACACCATATATTTT.

This sequence joins TRBV30 and TRBJ1-6, with 7 bases fitting TRBD1. In germline, CDR1 is GTSNPN, CDR2 SVGIG (reference sequence). V gave up 2 bases and J gave up 9 bases; unmatched junction bases: 7. The CDR3 loop spans 14 amino acids. The CDR3 region is CAWSSGGNSSPLHF. In DNA form, the CDR3 reads TGTGCCTGGAGTTCAGGGGGGAATTCTTCACCCCTCCACTTT. The full variable domain, rest sourced from reference TRBV30 and TRBJ1-6, is SQTIHQWPATLVQPVGSPLSLECTVEGTSNPNLYWYRQAAGRGLQLLFYSVGIGQISSEVPQNLSASRPQDRQFILSSKKLLLSDSGFYLCAWSSGGNSSPLHFGNGTRLTVT.

This sequence joins TRBV5-1 and TRBJ2-7; the D gene is possibly TRBD1 (5 bases). The V end lost 2 bases, the J end lost 6 bases, and 6 bases lay between the germline ends. Germline assignment: CDR1 SGHRS and CDR2 YFSETQ. The CDR3 has 11 amino acids. The chain's CDR3 is CASSFQGEQYF. DNA for the CDR3: TGCGCCAGCAGCTTTCAGGGCGAGCAGTACTTC. The entire variable domain, with the rest obtained from reference TRBV5-1 and TRBJ2-7, is as follows: KAGVTQTPRYLIKTRGQQVTLSCSPISGHRSVSWYQQTPGQGLQFLFEYFSETQRNKGNFPGRFSGRQFSNSRSEMNVSTLELGDSALYLCASSFQGEQYFGPGTRLTVT.

This chain uses TRBV2 with TRBJ2-3, with 8 nucleotides matching TRBD2. After removal of 5 bases from V and 6 bases from J, the junction contained 10 bases not matched to a gene. The CDR3 covers 15 residues. CDR1 and CDR2 (germline): SNHLY, FYNNEI. The CDR3 nucleotides are TGTGCCAGCAGTCTCACGGGAGGGCCCTGGGATACGCAGTATTTT. Translation: CASSLTGGPWDTQYF.

The chain uses TRBV27 and TRBJ1-1; tentative D call: TRBD1 (5 bases). V was cut by 2 bases and J by 4 bases, with 17 bases left in between. CDR3 size: 16 residues. Germline CDR1 reads MNHEY; CDR2 reads SMNVEV (reference sequence). This chain's CDR3 is CASSLSRPARGTEAFF. CDR3 DNA: TGTGCCAGCAGTTTAAGCAGGCCTGCTAGGGGCACTGAAGCTTTCTTT.

This sequence joins TRBV7-9 and TRBJ2-7, with D unresolved. This CDR3 has 13 residues. Per the germline V gene, CDR1 is SEHNR and CDR2 is FQNEAQ (reference sequence). Deletions cut 3 bases from V and 0 bases from J, with 6 bases between. The CDR3 spells CASSLGNSYEQYF. DNA of the CDR3: TGTGCCAGCAGCTTGGGCAACTCCTACGAGCAGTACTTC.

This chain joins TRBV19 and TRBJ1-1; maybe TRBD1 (5 bases). Germline V gene sequence: CDR1 LNHDA, CDR2 SQIVND (reference sequence). V was cut by 5 bases and J by 1 base, with 20 bases left in between. The CDR3 totals 17 residues. This CDR3 is CASSLGDFFGGNTEAFF. The CDR3, as DNA: TGTGCCAGTAGTCTAGGGGACTTTTTCGGCGGGAACACTGAAGCTTTCTTT.

V is TRBV19 and J is TRBJ1-5, with D possibly TRBD1 on 5 matching bases. Germline V gene sequence: CDR1 LNHDA, CDR2 SQIVND (reference sequence). Trimming cost V 4 bases and J 3 bases, with 13 bases left between them. CDR3 size: 15 residues. CDR3 DNA: TGTGCCAGTAGTAGAACGGCAGGGAACAATCAGCCCCAGCATTTT. It encodes CASSRTAGNNQPQHF.

This sequence joins TRBV9 and TRBJ2-7; 10 bases map to TRBD2. CDR3 length: 16 residues. The J segment lost 7 bases and the V segment lost 0 bases, leaving 10 bases of the junction unmatched. The V gene's germline CDR1 is SGDLS and CDR2 YYNGEE. Here the CDR3 reads CASSVGRTSGTGEQYF. The DNA of the CDR3 is TGTGCCAGCAGCGTAGGCCGGACTAGCGGCACAGGGGAGCAGTACTTC. Together with reference TRBV9 and TRBJ2-7, the CDR3 gives the full variable domain: DSGVTQTPKHLITATGQRVTLRCSPRSGDLSVYWYQQSLDQGLQFLIQYYNGEERAKGNILERFSAQQFPDLHSELNLSSLELGDSALYFCASSVGRTSGTGEQYFGPGTRLTVT.

This clone has only one observation. The V call is TRBV15, the J call TRBJ2-5; D is perhaps TRBD1 (8 bases). The length of the CDR3 is 15 residues. Germline values: CDR1 LNHNV, CDR2 YYDKDF (reference sequence). Deletions cut 8 bases from V and 5 bases from J, with 21 bases between. The CDR3 here is CATQGASGVQETQYF. CDR3 DNA: TGTGCCACCCAGGGGGCTAGCGGAGTACAGGAGACCCAGTACTTC.

The V and J genes are TRBV30 and TRBJ2-3; TRBD1 matches 8 bases. The CDR3 covers 13 residues. CDR1 and CDR2 (germline): GTSNPN, SVGIG (reference sequence). The V segment lost 3 bases and the J segment 9 bases; nucleotides outside the gene matches: 8. The chain's CDR3 is CAWRPVPGGTQYF. Written as DNA, the CDR3 is TGTGCCTGGAGGCCGGTACCAGGGGGCACGCAGTATTTT.

This clone was seen a few times. The J gene is TRBJ2-7, the V gene TRBV23-1, with 8 bases fitting TRBD2. TRBV23-1 is given ORF status, its function remaining uncertain. The V gene end was trimmed by 4 bases and the J gene end by 5 bases; junction bases not matched to a gene: 13. The length of the CDR3 is 16 residues. The DNA of the CDR3 is TGCGCCAGCAGTCCCCGGACGGAGCGGGAGTTCGACGAGCAGTACTTC. Its translation is CASSPRTEREFDEQYF.

This clone was seen once. This rearrangement joins TRBV19 to TRBJ1-1, with D perhaps TRBD1 (5 bases). The CDR3 is 14 residues long. Germline lookup yields CDR1 LNHDA and CDR2 SQIVND (reference sequence). V lost 7 bases and J lost 5, with 17 bases in between. The DNA of the CDR3 is TGTGCCAGTAAAGACAGCTACCGTGGGACTGAAGCTTTCTTT. Its protein product is CASKDSYRGTEAFF.

V is TRBV27 and J is TRBJ2-6, with a tentative D call TRBD2 (6 bases). V was clipped by 2 bases and J by 2 bases, with 7 bases between them. The CDR3 covers 15 residues. Germline values: CDR1 MNHEY, CDR2 SMNVEV (reference sequence). This CDR3 is CASSLSGPGANVLTF. CDR3 nucleotides: TGTGCCAGCAGTTTAAGCGGGCCTGGGGCCAACGTCCTGACTTTC.

This chain connects TRBV5-5 to TRBJ2-5; TRBD1 might be the D (6 bases). The germline CDR1 and CDR2 sequences are SGHKS and YYEKEE (reference sequence). Deletions cut 5 bases from V and 4 bases from J, with 18 bases between. The CDR3 length is 15 residues. In nucleotides, the CDR3 is TGTGCCAGCAGTCGCGCGCTCCAGGGGCGAGAGACCCAGTACTTC. This sequence encodes CASSRALQGRETQYF.

The V call is TRBV12-3 or TRBV12-4, the J call TRBJ1-1, with 8 nucleotides matching TRBD1. This CDR3 region has 13 residues. With V trimmed by 6 bases and J by 11 bases, 11 bases remained unmatched. CDR3 DNA sequence: TGTGCCAGCAGCCTTACGGACAGGGTAAAGGCTTTCTTT. Its protein is CASSLTDRVKAFF.

The V call is TRBV28, the J call TRBJ1-4; 8 nucleotides agree with TRBD1. The trim removed 7 bases at V and 11 bases at J, leaving 12 bases unmatched. CDR1 and CDR2 (germline): MDHEN, SYDVKM. This CDR3 region has 14 residues. The CDR3 here is CASNPTGVGGKLFF. DNA of the CDR3: TGTGCCAGCAACCCGACAGGGGTCGGCGGGAAACTGTTTTTT.

This clone was observed a single time. The chain uses TRBV27 and TRBJ1-2; 9 nucleotides line up with TRBD1. V trimming: 0 bases; J trimming: 5 bases; junction bases outside the gene matches: 4. CDR3 size: 15 residues. The germline V gene encodes CDR1 MNHEY and CDR2 SMNVEV (reference sequence). CDR3 bases: TGTGCCAGCAGTTTATCTCGACAGGGGGGTTATGGCTACACCTTC. This translates into CASSLSRQGGYGYTF.

The V and J genes are TRBV28 and TRBJ1-3; D gene ambiguous. The CDR3 has 13 residues. The V end was cut by 3 bases, the J end by 0 bases, with 3 bases between. Germline V gene lookup returns CDR1 MDHEN and CDR2 SYDVKM. CDR3 in amino acids: CASSFLSGNTIYF. The DNA for the CDR3 is TGTGCCAGCAGTTTCCTCTCTGGAAACACCATATATTTT.

This clone has only one observation. V gene TRBV6-5 combines with J gene TRBJ1-3, with D unclear. Germline CDR1 and CDR2: MNHEY and SVGAGI. Deletions cut 0 bases from V and 0 bases from J, with 6 bases between. The CDR3 sequence is 15 residues long. This chain's CDR3 is CASSYSPGSGNTIYF. As DNA, the CDR3 is TGTGCCAGCAGTTACTCGCCAGGCTCTGGAAACACCATATATTTT.

V usage is TRBV28 and J usage is TRBJ2-3; D might be TRBD2 (5 bases). From germline, CDR1 is MDHEN and CDR2 SYDVKM. V was shortened by 5 bases and J by 1 base, with 13 bases between the two germline ends. CDR3 length: 15 amino acids. The CDR3 reads CASSEVAGGTDTQYF. As DNA, the CDR3 is TGTGCCAGCAGTGAGGTGGCCGGGGGCACAGATACGCAGTATTTT.

This clone was counted only a few times. In nucleotides, the CDR3 is TGTGCCTCATCCTGGGGGCTCGAGGAGACCCAGTACTTC. This codes for CASSWGLEETQYF. This chain joins TRBV30 and TRBJ2-5, with D perhaps TRBD1 (6 bases). The CDR3 covers 13 residues. Germline CDR1 GTSNPN, CDR2 SVGIG (reference sequence). V dropped 7 bases and J dropped 5 bases, with 17 bases sitting between them.

This clone showed up just once. CDR3 nucleotides: TGCGCCAGCAGCGGGAGCGGGAGCGACGGCGAGCAGTACTTC. It translates to CASSGSGSDGEQYF. V is TRBV5-1 and J is TRBJ2-7; TRBD2 agrees at 8 bases. V shed 4 bases, J shed 6 bases, and the junction held 9 bases outside the gene matches. Germline-derived CDR1 and CDR2 are SGHRS and YFSETQ. The CDR3 consists of 14 residues.

The V call is TRBV13, the J call TRBJ2-3; 13 nucleotides line up with TRBD2. The CDR3 covers 15 residues. CDR1 and CDR2 (germline): PRHDT, FYEKMQ (reference sequence). J was trimmed by 7 bases and V by 6 bases; bases with no gene match: 7. CDR3 sequence: CASRLLAGGENTQYF. For the CDR3, the DNA is TGTGCCAGCAGGTTACTAGCGGGGGGGGAAAATACGCAGTATTTT. Using reference TRBV13 and TRBJ2-3 for the parts outside the CDR3, the full variable domain is AAGVIQSPRHLIKEKRETATLKCYPIPRHDTVYWYQQGPGQDPQFLISFYEKMQSDKGSIPDRFSAQQFSDYHSELNMSSLELGDSALYFCASRLLAGGENTQYFGPGTRLTVL.

The V gene is TRBV18, the J gene TRBJ1-2, with 7 bases aligning to TRBD1. J gave up 4 bases and V 6 bases, and 5 bases lay outside the gene matches. This CDR3 is 13 amino acids long. In germline, CDR1 is KGHSH, CDR2 LQKENI. The CDR3 DNA reads TGTGCCAGCTCTCCGGGACAGCTCTATGGCTACACCTTC. This gives the protein CASSPGQLYGYTF.

This sequence joins TRBV3-1 (or the pseudogene TRBV3-2) and TRBJ1-6; D gene ambiguous. The CDR3 consists of 16 residues. V was cut by 0 bases and J by 7 bases, with 13 bases left in between. Germline V gene lookup returns CDR1 LGHDT and CDR2 YNNKEL (reference sequence). In nucleotides, the CDR3 is TGTGCCAGCAGCCAAGATGTGGTGGCAGGAAATTCACCCCTCCACTTT. Its translation: CASSQDVVAGNSPLHF.